This is a list of T cell receptor beta chains from one sample in a study of T-cell memory formation after mild COVID-19. MiXCR was run by TCRdb on the 5' RACE reads, yielding one entry per CDR3 protein. The sample yields 300,000 to 400,000 distinct CDR3 sequences, 25% to 30% seen once. Sequencing was done on a sample of PBMCs or a T cell subset sorted from them (not recorded which). These receptor sequences come from an adult woman who had mild COVID-19 (a few samples of this study predate the infection). Cell type and time point are not known. CDR3s include the opening cysteine and the closing phenylalanine or tryptophan. Fields, in order: clone size, CDR3 length, J gene, V gene, D gene, CDR3 protein, CDR3 DNA. The D gene is left open where the match is weak. A row's size may be missing; if present it is once, few, many or a size class.

size: -
length: 16
J: TRBJ2-2
V: TRBV27
D: TRBD2
CDR3: CASRGAGRERSGELFF
DNA: TGTGCCAGCAGGGGAGCTGGGCGGGAGAGGTCCGGGGAGCTGTTTTTT

size: -
length: 14
J: TRBJ2-2
V: TRBV7-3
D: -
CDR3: CASSWFGKSGELFF
DNA: TGTGCCAGCAGCTGGTTCGGGAAATCCGGGGAGCTGTTTTTT

size: -
length: 14
J: TRBJ1-2
V: TRBV12-3/TRBV12-4
D: -
CDR3: CASSLGTGSYGYTF
DNA: TGTGCCAGCAGTTTAGGTACGGGTAGCTATGGCTACACCTTC

size: -
length: 14
J: TRBJ1-2
V: TRBV2
D: -
CDR3: CASTILRNAIAYTF
DNA: TGTGCCAGCACTATTCTCCGGAACGCAATCGCCTACACCTTC

size: once
length: 17
J: TRBJ2-2
V: TRBV7-2
D: TRBD2
CDR3: CASSLAHISGGEGELFF
DNA: TGTGCCAGCAGCCTCGCCCATATATCGGGGGGTGAGGGGGAGCTGTTTTTT

size: few
length: 15
J: TRBJ1-2
V: TRBV12-3/TRBV12-4
D: -
CDR3: CASSLSGGGKDGYTF
DNA: TGTGCCAGCAGTTTATCTGGAGGGGGGAAGGATGGCTACACCTTC

size: few
length: 13
J: TRBJ1-6
V: TRBV14
D: -
CDR3: CASSPALDSPLHF
DNA: TGTGCCAGCAGCCCTGCATTGGATTCACCCCTCCACTTT

size: few
length: 16
J: TRBJ2-1
V: TRBV9
D: TRBD2
CDR3: CASSVQREFPYNEQFF
DNA: TGTGCCAGCAGCGTTCAGCGGGAGTTCCCCTACAATGAGCAGTTCTTC

size: few
length: 12
J: TRBJ2-7
V: TRBV5-1
D: -
CDR3: CASRGASYEQYF
DNA: TGCGCCAGCAGGGGTGCCTCCTACGAGCAGTACTTC

size: few
length: 15
J: TRBJ2-1
V: TRBV7-2
D: TRBD2
CDR3: CASRLLAGGLNEQFF
DNA: TGTGCCAGCAGGCTACTAGCGGGAGGGTTGAATGAGCAGTTCTTC

size: once
length: 15
J: TRBJ2-7
V: TRBV6-5
D: TRBD1
CDR3: CASRRQGSGNYEQYF
DNA: TGTGCCAGCAGACGACAGGGATCAGGAAACTACGAGCAGTACTTC

size: -
length: 13
J: TRBJ1-5
V: TRBV11-3
D: -
CDR3: CASSLLYGQPQHF
DNA: TGTGCCAGCAGCCTCCTCTACGGCCAGCCCCAGCATTTT

size: few
length: 12
J: TRBJ2-2
V: TRBV28
D: -
CDR3: CASSRLTGELFF
DNA: TGTGCCAGCAGCAGGTTAACCGGGGAGCTGTTTTTT

size: -
length: 16
J: TRBJ1-2
V: TRBV5-1
D: -
CDR3: CASSLRFEQLNYGYTF
DNA: TGCGCCAGCAGCTTGAGATTTGAACAGCTAAACTATGGCTACACCTTC

size: once
length: 16
J: TRBJ1-4
V: TRBV4-1
D: -
CDR3: CASSQRPGEANEKLFF
DNA: TGCGCCAGCAGCCAACGGCCGGGGGAGGCTAATGAAAAACTGTTTTTT

size: few
length: 13
J: TRBJ1-3
V: TRBV7-9
D: -
CDR3: CALPAGVGNTIYF
DNA: TGTGCCCTCCCAGCGGGGGTTGGAAACACCATATATTTT

size: -
length: 14
J: TRBJ2-2
V: TRBV12-3/TRBV12-4
D: -
CDR3: CASSLIRFNGELFF
DNA: TGTGCCAGCAGTCTGATCAGATTTAACGGGGAGCTGTTTTTT

size: few
length: 15
J: TRBJ2-1
V: TRBV20-1
D: TRBD2
CDR3: CSATLGTSGQNEQFF
DNA: TGCAGTGCTACCCTTGGGACTAGCGGGCAAAATGAGCAGTTCTTC

size: few
length: 18
J: TRBJ2-3
V: TRBV4-1
D: -
CDR3: CASSQPRSAGSNTDTQYF
DNA: TGCGCCAGCAGCCAACCTCGTTCGGCGGGGAGCAACACAGATACGCAGTATTTT

size: few
length: 14
J: TRBJ2-7
V: TRBV4-1
D: -
CDR3: CASSQEKVGDEQYF
DNA: TGCGCCAGCAGCCAAGAGAAGGTAGGGGACGAGCAGTACTTC

size: -
length: 13
J: TRBJ2-3
V: TRBV11-2
D: TRBD2
CDR3: CASSAQLARRQYF
DNA: TGTGCCAGCAGCGCGCAACTAGCGAGAAGACAGTATTTT

size: -
length: 16
J: TRBJ1-3
V: TRBV18
D: -
CDR3: CASSPFSAKSGNTIYF
DNA: TGTGCCAGCTCACCTTTTTCAGCCAAGTCTGGAAACACCATATATTTT

size: -
length: 15
J: TRBJ2-1
V: TRBV30
D: -
CDR3: CAWSALATSYNEQFF
DNA: TGTGCCTGGAGCGCCCTAGCGACCTCCTACAATGAGCAGTTCTTC

size: -
length: 11
J: TRBJ2-1
V: TRBV30
D: -
CDR3: CAWSSGPGEFF
DNA: TGTGCCTGGAGTTCCGGGCCCGGGGAGTTCTTC

size: -
length: 15
J: TRBJ1-6
V: TRBV9
D: -
CDR3: CASQTRPGDNSPLHF
DNA: TGTGCCAGCCAAACACGTCCGGGCGATAATTCACCCCTCCACTTT

size: many
length: 15
J: TRBJ2-5
V: TRBV12-3/TRBV12-4
D: TRBD2
CDR3: CASSPPGLAGETQYF
DNA: TGTGCCAGCAGCCCACCGGGACTAGCGGGAGAGACCCAGTACTTC

size: -
length: 16
J: TRBJ2-7
V: TRBV7-9
D: TRBD1
CDR3: CASSGRQGENHYEQYF
DNA: TGTGCCAGCAGCGGTAGACAGGGGGAAAACCACTACGAGCAGTACTTC

size: -
length: 13
J: TRBJ2-2
V: TRBV9
D: -
CDR3: CASSVVPAGELFF
DNA: TGTGCCAGCAGCGTAGTCCCGGCCGGGGAGCTGTTTTTT

size: -
length: 14
J: TRBJ2-2
V: TRBV7-8
D: -
CDR3: CASSLAVNTGELFF
DNA: TGTGCCAGCAGCTTAGCAGTGAACACCGGGGAGCTGTTTTTT

size: few
length: 15
J: TRBJ1-4
V: TRBV5-1
D: TRBD1
CDR3: CASSLAGTGFEKLFF
DNA: TGCGCCAGCAGCTTGGCCGGGACAGGGTTTGAAAAACTGTTTTTT

size: -
length: 14
J: TRBJ2-7
V: TRBV5-1
D: -
CDR3: CASSPPSDTYEQYF
DNA: TGCGCCAGCAGCCCCCCCTCGGACACTTACGAGCAGTACTTC

size: -
length: 14
J: TRBJ2-7
V: TRBV4-3
D: TRBD2
CDR3: CASSNSGSPHEQYF
DNA: TGCGCCAGCAGCAATAGCGGGAGCCCCCACGAGCAGTACTTC

size: few
length: 14
J: TRBJ1-5
V: TRBV2
D: -
CDR3: CASSRDQSNQPQHF
DNA: TGTGCCAGCAGTAGGGACCAAAGCAATCAGCCCCAGCATTTT

size: -
length: 16
J: TRBJ1-2
V: TRBV27
D: TRBD1
CDR3: CASSLGTGGGIRRYTF
DNA: TGTGCCAGCAGTTTAGGGACAGGGGGCGGCATACGTCGGTACACCTTC

size: -
length: 15
J: TRBJ1-1
V: TRBV7-2
D: TRBD1
CDR3: CASSPRTGRFAEAFF
DNA: TGTGCCAGCAGCCCGAGGACAGGGAGGTTCGCTGAAGCTTTCTTT

size: few
length: 14
J: TRBJ2-7
V: TRBV25-1
D: TRBD1
CDR3: CASSETGGPYEQYF
DNA: TGTGCCAGCAGTGAAACAGGGGGTCCCTACGAGCAGTACTTC

size: few
length: 13
J: TRBJ2-7
V: TRBV10-3
D: -
CDR3: CAISGADSYEQYF
DNA: TGTGCCATCAGTGGAGCGGATTCCTACGAGCAGTACTTC

size: few
length: 13
J: TRBJ1-2
V: TRBV2
D: TRBD1
CDR3: CASNPTGNYGYTF
DNA: TGTGCCAGCAATCCGACAGGGAACTATGGCTACACCTTC

size: -
length: 13
J: TRBJ1-6
V: TRBV6-4
D: TRBD1
CDR3: CASRGQGAGPLHF
DNA: TGTGCCAGCAGAGGACAGGGGGCTGGACCCCTCCACTTT

size: -
length: 17
J: TRBJ1-4
V: TRBV5-1
D: -
CDR3: CASSFGDSPIHLEKLFF
DNA: TGCGCCAGCAGCTTTGGAGACTCCCCCATCCATTTGGAAAAACTGTTTTTT

size: few
length: 13
J: TRBJ1-1
V: TRBV10-3
D: -
CDR3: CAIRGGGYTEAFF
DNA: TGTGCCATCAGGGGCGGAGGGTACACTGAAGCTTTCTTT

size: many
length: 16
J: TRBJ2-4
V: TRBV7-2
D: -
CDR3: CASSLRSGAGKNIQYF
DNA: TGTGCCAGCAGCTTACGTAGTGGGGCAGGAAAAAACATTCAGTACTTC

size: few
length: 13
J: TRBJ2-7
V: TRBV12-3/TRBV12-4
D: TRBD1
CDR3: CASKFGQGFGQYF
DNA: TGTGCCAGCAAATTCGGACAGGGGTTTGGGCAGTACTTC

size: few
length: 14
J: TRBJ2-3
V: TRBV7-2
D: TRBD2
CDR3: CASGTSGFTDTQYF
DNA: TGTGCCAGCGGGACTAGCGGATTCACAGATACGCAGTATTTT

size: -
length: 14
J: TRBJ1-2
V: TRBV3-1
D: TRBD1
CDR3: CASSLPGQGEGYTF
DNA: TGTGCCAGCAGCCTACCGGGACAGGGTGAAGGCTACACCTTC

size: few
length: 15
J: TRBJ2-1
V: TRBV4-1
D: -
CDR3: CASSLLMTGDNEQFF
DNA: TGCGCCAGCAGCCTCCTTATGACCGGGGACAATGAGCAGTTCTTC

size: few
length: 16
J: TRBJ1-3
V: TRBV3-1
D: TRBD1
CDR3: CASSPWTGDSGNTIYF
DNA: TGTGCCAGCAGCCCATGGACAGGGGACTCTGGAAACACCATATATTTT

size: -
length: 13
J: TRBJ1-2
V: TRBV5-1
D: -
CDR3: CASSPAGLYGYTF
DNA: TGCGCCAGCAGCCCTGCCGGCCTCTATGGCTACACCTTC